The 2 T cell receptor beta chains presented below share a single source sample, sequenced in a study of metastatic and nonmetastatic thyroid tumors. MiXCR reprocessed the PCR reads for TCRdb. The sample includes roughly 35,000 clones, roughly 36% of them seen just once. Until they underwent thyroid surgery, no patient had received any treatment. Sequencing was carried out using tumor tissue. The receptors stem from a female donor with papillary thyroid cancer or a benign thyroid nodule (not recorded which). Some clones in this sample may be carry-over from other donors' samples.

By its share, this clone is medium-sized. The chain uses TRBV20-1 and TRBJ2-5, with TRBD2 matching over 15 bases. There are 16 residues in the CDR3. Trimming removed 3 bases from V and 9 bases from J; junction bases left unmatched: 11. CDR1 and CDR2 (germline): DFQATT, SNEGSKA (reference sequence). CDR3: CSASSGLAGGAGSQYF. CDR3 DNA: TGCAGTGCTAGTTCTGGACTAGCGGGGGGGGCTGGGTCCCAGTACTTC.

This clone appeared a few times. The V and J genes are TRBV27 and TRBJ2-5; 8 bases fit TRBD1. V trimming: 6 bases; J trimming: 5 bases; junction bases outside the gene matches: 5. The CDR3 spans 13 residues. Germline V CDR1 and CDR2: MNHEY, SMNVEV (reference sequence). The CDR3 sequence is CASSARGLETQYF. Here the CDR3 DNA reads TGTGCCAGCAGCGCCAGGGGGCTGGAGACCCAGTACTTC.